This T cell receptor (beta chain) comes out of a study of OX40 agonist ivuxolimab in advanced cancers. For the study at large: The diagnoses of dose-escalation patients were hepatocellular carcinoma, melanoma, renal cell or head and neck cancer. At about 82% male, the cohort had a mean age of around 56 years, ranging from roughly 23 to 80. Points from the study as a whole: Clonal expansion was seen in CD4+ and CD8+ blood T cells by week 6 at 0.1 to 3.0 mg/kg. Partial responders at 0.1-3.0 mg/kg showed near-lowest clonal expansion.

The repertoire was sequenced with immunoSEQ multiplex PCR; TCRdb's copy has only in-frame clones and lacks some. The table shows some 19,000 clones, with 72% occurring only once. This clone appeared a few times. As yet, its antigen is unknown. This CDR3 comprises 16 residues. V lost 4 bases and J lost 0, with 13 bases in between. Germline-derived CDR1 and CDR2 are SEHNR and FQNEAQ (reference sequence). The clonotype originates from an adult with an advanced solid tumor such as melanoma, head and neck, liver or kidney cancer. The rearrangement links TRBV7-9 to TRBJ2-1; D uncertain. Sequences were derived from CD4+ or CD8+ T cells sorted from blood, sampled in a trial of the OX40 agonist ivuxolimab. The CDR3 sequence is CASSSTASLSYNEQFF. In nucleotides, the CDR3 is TGTGCCAGCAGCTCGACTGCTTCCCTCTCCTACAATGAGCAGTTCTTC. The variable domain in full, with the rest retrieved from reference TRBV7-9 and TRBJ2-1, is DTGVSQNPRHKITKRGQNVTFRCDPISEHNRLYWYRQTLGQGPEFLTYFQNEAQLEKSRLLSDRFSAERPKGSFSTLEIQRTEQGDSAMYLCASSSTASLSYNEQFFGPGTRLTVL.